This T cell receptor beta chain was identified in a study of vaccination and CD4 T cells after COVID-19. Study conclusions and caveats: Convalescent patients studied were relatively few, and early post-infection timepoints were absent.

The length of the CDR3 is 15 residues. Trimming left V 5 bases short and J 1 base short, with 17 bases between. The germline gives CDR1 GTSNPN, CDR2 SVGIG (reference sequence). A word on this clonotype: Antigen: not known.

Treatment here: roughly 11-day PBMC culture with coronavirus spike peptide pools or control peptides (ViraFEST assay). Oncomine TCR Beta short-read sequencing was applied to DNA from cultured CD4+ T cells. Genomic DNA was isolated from cultured CD4+ T cells. Each CDR3 protein is one row after TCRdb ran MiXCR on the PCR reads. The data hold about 1,600 distinct CDR3 sequences, with 70% to 75% observed a single time. This sequence joins TRBV30 and TRBJ1-2; D is possibly TRBD1 (5 bases). Sequences were derived from CD4+ T cells from blood, cultured in vitro, sampled after SARS-CoV-2 vaccination. This receptor was taken from a human donor who had recovered from COVID-19. For the CDR3, the DNA is TGTGCCTGGCGCAGGGCGGGCAGGCTTAACTATGGCTACACCTTC. Amino acid sequence: CAWRRAGRLNYGYTF.